This is a list of T cell receptor beta chains from one sample in a study of T cell responses to AZD1222 COVID-19 vaccine. The method was immunoSEQ multiplex PCR; TCRdb's version includes in-frame clones alone and lacks a portion of them. The sample carries 150,000 to 200,000 clones, about nine tenths recorded once. Specimen: peripheral blood, collected on day 0 of AZD1222 vaccination. These receptors originate from an adult in good health. Both conserved end residues are part of each CDR3. Fields, in order: D gene, clone size, J gene, V gene, CDR3 protein, CDR3 DNA. The D gene is left open where the match is weak. Size is omitted from some rows. Given values are once, few, many or a class for expanded clones.

D: NA
size: NA
J: TRBJ2-7
V: TRBV5-5
CDR3: CASSLASSYEQYF
DNA: TGTGCCAGCAGCTTGGCGTCTTCCTACGAGCAGTACTTC

D: NA
size: NA
J: TRBJ2-2
V: TRBV12-3/TRBV12-4
CDR3: CASRPTGTGELFF
DNA: TGTGCCAGCAGACCAACAGGGACCGGGGAGCTGTTTTTT

D: TRBD1
size: NA
J: TRBJ1-1
V: TRBV10-3
CDR3: CAIRDRPNTEAFF
DNA: TGTGCCATCCGGGACAGGCCGAACACTGAAGCTTTCTTT

D: NA
size: NA
J: TRBJ1-1
V: TRBV2
CDR3: CASSAPTPTEAFF
DNA: TGTGCCAGCAGTGCGCCAACGCCCACTGAAGCTTTCTTT

D: NA
size: NA
J: TRBJ2-7
V: TRBV12-5
CDR3: CASGWGDANYEQYF
DNA: TGTGCTAGTGGTTGGGGGGACGCCAACTACGAGCAGTACTTC

D: NA
size: once
J: TRBJ1-5
V: TRBV28
CDR3: CASSLSAGVLQPQHF
DNA: TGTGCCAGCAGTTTAAGCGCAGGGGTACTTCAGCCCCAGCATTTT

D: TRBD2
size: NA
J: TRBJ2-1
V: TRBV9
CDR3: CASSPLTSGPYNEQFF
DNA: TGTGCCAGCAGCCCCCTTACTAGCGGACCCTACAATGAGCAGTTCTTC

D: TRBD1
size: NA
J: TRBJ1-5
V: TRBV6-5
CDR3: CASSHPQGAQPQHF
DNA: TGTGCCAGCAGCCACCCCCAGGGGGCGCAGCCCCAGCATTTT

D: NA
size: NA
J: TRBJ1-6
V: TRBV2
CDR3: CASSAPLHF
DNA: TGTGCCAGCAGTGCCCCCCTCCACTTT

D: NA
size: NA
J: TRBJ1-1
V: TRBV28
CDR3: CASSGFTEAFF
DNA: TGTGCCAGCTCAGGTTTCACTGAAGCTTTCTTT